This is a list of T cell receptor beta chains from one sample in a study of T cell repertoires in cytomegalovirus infection. TCRdb ran MiXCR on the reads and lists one entry per CDR3 protein. The sample records some 220,000 distinct CDR3 sequences, approximately 13% being singletons. The sample consisted of PBMCs. Receptors were obtained from a human donor in good health (CMV status not recorded). Some clones in this sample may be carry-over from other donors' samples. CDR3s include the opening cysteine and the closing phenylalanine or tryptophan. A D gene is named only where the DNA matches it firmly. Rows may omit the clone size; those that give it use once, few, many or a size class.

TRBD1	TRBV6-5	few	TRBJ1-3	TGTGCCAGCAGTTTCGGGGACAGGGGAAACACCATATATTTT	CASSFGDRGNTIYF
TRBD1	TRBV5-1	many	TRBJ2-5	TGCGCCAGCAGCTTGGTGGGGACAGGGAGAGAGACCCAGTACTTC	CASSLVGTGRETQYF
.	TRBV7-9	many	TRBJ1-2	TGTGCCAGCAGCGTCAGAACGACAGGATTTAACTATGGCTACACCTTC	CASSVRTTGFNYGYTF
TRBD2	TRBV20-1	few	TRBJ2-7	TGCAGTGCCGATGAGCGGACTAGCGGGGGGGCCGTCTACGAGCAGTACTTC	CSADERTSGGAVYEQYF
.	TRBV7-2	many	TRBJ1-5	TGTGCCAGCAGCGTCGTGCAGTATAGCAATCAGCCCCAGCATTTT	CASSVVQYSNQPQHF
TRBD1	TRBV7-9	many	TRBJ1-6	TGTGCCAGCACCTTCGGGGACAGGGGTTATTCACCCCTCCACTTT	CASTFGDRGYSPLHF
.	TRBV7-2	many	TRBJ1-5	TGTGCCAGCAGCTTAGGGACAGTTCGGTCCCAGCATTTT	CASSLGTVRSQHF
.	TRBV25-1	.	TRBJ2-6	TGTGCCAGCAGTGAGGCTAGGGCCCCCGGGGCCAACGTCCTGACTTTC	CASSEARAPGANVLTF
TRBD1	TRBV20-1	few	TRBJ1-6	TGCAGTGCTAGAGATACGGGACAGCTCCACTTT	CSARDTGQLHF
.	TRBV29-1	few	TRBJ2-3	TGCAGCGTTCAGGGGGGTTTGACCGGTAGCACAGATACGCAGTATTTT	CSVQGGLTGSTDTQYF
.	TRBV5-5	many	TRBJ1-4	TGTGCCAGCAGCTTGAACGGGAGGGAAAAACTGTTTTTT	CASSLNGREKLFF
.	TRBV4-3	many	TRBJ2-3	TGCGCCAGCAGCCAAGAGGGGGCAAAAGATACGCAGTATTTT	CASSQEGAKDTQYF
.	TRBV7-2	many	TRBJ1-5	TGTGCCAGCAGCTTAGGGCGACAGACCAATCAGCCCCAGCATTTT	CASSLGRQTNQPQHF
TRBD2	TRBV6-2/TRBV6-3	few	TRBJ2-1	TGTGCCAGCCAGGGGACTAGCGGGAGAAGGTCCCTCTCGGATGAGCAGTTCTTC	CASQGTSGRRSLSDEQFF
TRBD2	TRBV7-2	many	TRBJ2-1	TGTGCCAGCAGCTTGGAATCTAGCGGGAGCTCCTACAATGAGCAGTTCTTC	CASSLESSGSSYNEQFF
.	TRBV7-6	many	TRBJ1-2	TGTGCCAGCAGCCTTACCGTCAACTCGGGCGGCTACACCTTC	CASSLTVNSGGYTF
.	TRBV7-2	many	TRBJ2-1	TGTGCCAGCAGTTCAGTAGGGGTTGGGGGGCTTCAGTTCTTC	CASSSVGVGGLQFF
TRBD2	TRBV7-2	many	TRBJ2-7	TGTGCCAGCAGCCCATGGGGGGGAGTAGACGAGCAGTACTTC	CASSPWGGVDEQYF
.	TRBV7-2	many	TRBJ1-5	TGTGCCAGCAGCCCGCACGGGGGCCTCAATCAGCCCCAGCATTTT	CASSPHGGLNQPQHF
.	TRBV7-8	.	TRBJ1-5	TGTGCCAGCAGCGAGCTCCCGGAGCCCCAGCATTTT	CASSELPEPQHF
.	TRBV19	many	TRBJ1-2	TGTGCCAGTAGTATAGAGGGACGGAACTATGGCTACACCTTC	CASSIEGRNYGYTF
.	TRBV19	.	TRBJ1-1	TGTGCCAGTAGTATGGGGCAGTTGGGTGAAGCTTTCTTT	CASSMGQLGEAFF
.	TRBV5-5	few	TRBJ1-2	TGTGCCAGCAGCTTCGAAAGGGCTAGTGGCTACACCTTC	CASSFERASGYTF
.	TRBV29-1	.	TRBJ1-5	TGCAGCGTTTCCGGGACGGTCACAGGGCAGCCCCAGCATTTT	CSVSGTVTGQPQHF
.	TRBV4-1	.	TRBJ2-2	TGCGCCAGCAGCCACCGAGGGTCCAGGAACACCGGGGAGCTGTTTTTT	CASSHRGSRNTGELFF
.	TRBV7-6	.	TRBJ2-7	TGTGCCAGCAGCTTATCACATACGACAGGACTTACCTACGAGCAGTACTTC	CASSLSHTTGLTYEQYF
TRBD2	TRBV7-2	.	TRBJ2-2	TGTGCCAGCAGCCCCGGGGGGACCGGGGAGCTGTTTTTT	CASSPGGTGELFF
.	TRBV4-3	many	TRBJ1-3	TGCGCCAGCACCCCAGAGCACAGCTCTGGAAACACCATATATTTT	CASTPEHSSGNTIYF
.	TRBV7-9	many	TRBJ1-2	TGTGCCAGCAGTAAAGATGCCGAGGTTTCTAACTATGGCTACACCTTC	CASSKDAEVSNYGYTF
.	TRBV9	once	TRBJ2-1	TGTGCCCGCAGCCCGGCGGCAACGTACGGCGCGCAGTTCTTC	CARSPAATYGAQFF
TRBD1	TRBV6-6	few	TRBJ2-6	TGTGCCAGCAGTCCACAGGGGGCTGGGGCCAACGTCCTGACTTTC	CASSPQGAGANVLTF
.	TRBV7-8	many	TRBJ1-4	TGTGCCAGCAGCTCCTGGAGCAATGCTGAAAAACTGTTTTTT	CASSSWSNAEKLFF
.	TRBV5-1	.	TRBJ1-4	TGCGCCAGCAGCTTTGGAAGGGCAACTAATGAAAAACTGTTTTTT	CASSFGRATNEKLFF
TRBD1	TRBV28	.	TRBJ1-2	TGTGCCAGCAGAACGGGACAGAACAACTATGGCTACACCTTC	CASRTGQNNYGYTF
.	TRBV3-1	many	TRBJ2-1	TGTGCCAGCAGCCAAGCCAGCATCAATGAGCAGTTCTTC	CASSQASINEQFF
.	TRBV20-1	few	TRBJ2-2	TGCAGTGCTCGCCCAGGGGCGGGGGATACCGGGGAGCTGTTTTTT	CSARPGAGDTGELFF
.	TRBV20-1	.	TRBJ2-5	TGCAGTGCTAGACCCCGGGGGCAGAAGAAAGAGACCCAGTACTTC	CSARPRGQKKETQYF
.	TRBV4-1	many	TRBJ2-1	TGCGCCAGCAGCCGTAGCGGAGGGAACAATGAGCAGTTCTTC	CASSRSGGNNEQFF
TRBD2	TRBV7-9	many	TRBJ2-1	TGTGCCAGCAGCTTCACTAGCGGAACCTACAATGAGCAGTTCTTC	CASSFTSGTYNEQFF
TRBD1	TRBV28	many	TRBJ1-2	TGTGCCAGCACTATAAACTCCGTGGACAGGGGCGATGGCTACACCTTC	CASTINSVDRGDGYTF
TRBD2	TRBV12-3/TRBV12-4	.	TRBJ2-5	TGTGCCAGCAGTTTCCCTAGCGGGGGTGTGGAGACCCAGTACTTC	CASSFPSGGVETQYF
.	TRBV7-3	few	TRBJ2-1	TGTGCCAGCAGCTTAAGTCCGCAAGGGAATGAGCAGTTCTTC	CASSLSPQGNEQFF
TRBD2	TRBV7-3	.	TRBJ2-1	TGTGCCAGCAGCTCAGAAGGGACTAGCGGGACGAATGAGCAGTTCTTC	CASSSEGTSGTNEQFF
TRBD2	TRBV12-3/TRBV12-4	.	TRBJ2-5	TGTGCCAGCAGGTGGGGCGGGAGTGCTGAGACCCAGTACTTC	CASRWGGSAETQYF
TRBD2	TRBV27	.	TRBJ2-6	TGTGCCAGCAGTCCCCGCTTGGCGGGACTACTCGGGGCCAACGTCCTGACTTTC	CASSPRLAGLLGANVLTF